Reported below is one T cell receptor (beta chain). Other DNA sequences in the same sample also yield this CDR3. This sample stems from a study of blood T cell repertoires in COVID-19. TCRdb's table, derived via immunoSEQ multiplex PCR, lists solely in-frame clones and lacks some. This sample yields over 80,000 clones, of which around three quarters are seen a single time; about 4.2% belongs to the top ten. CDR1 SGDLS and CDR2 YYNGEE come from the germline V gene. CDR3 size: 13 residues. V lost 2 bases and J 8 bases, leaving 11 bases between the germline ends. The specimen sequenced was peripheral blood. This TCR was recovered from a woman aged 45-65 years with acute or convalescent COVID-19. This chain connects TRBV9 to TRBJ2-1, with a weak D call TRBD2 (5 bases). For the CDR3, the DNA is TGTGCCAGCAGCGTTCTGTCCGGGGATGAGCAGTTCTTC. Encoded protein: CASSVLSGDEQFF.